This T cell receptor (beta chain) was profiled in a study of regulatory T cells in long-lasting Graves disease. HTBI primers from iRepertoire and Arm-PCR of CDR3 regions yielded the TCR beta libraries. From the multiplex PCR reads, TCRdb called clonotypes with MiXCR, one entry per CDR3 protein. The sample yields about 530,000 distinct CDR3 sequences, 15% to 20% seen once. The time point is: newly diagnosed GD, antithyroid drugs for less than 3 months. PBMCs were the source of the RNA used for TCR sequencing. Germline loops: CDR1 LGHNT, CDR2 FRNRAP. V shed 1 base and J shed 4 bases, with 16 bases lying between them. The CDR3 consists of 16 residues. As for this clonotype: A much bigger clone sits one base away, suggesting this may be a read error.

The data were also submitted as part of a second study, on T cells in Graves' hyperthyroidism and ophthalmopathy.

The sample consisted of peripheral blood mononuclear cells (PBMCs), taken at new diagnosis, from a patient treated with antithyroid drugs. The chain uses TRBV12-5 and TRBJ1-1; D might be TRBD1 (6 bases). The clonotype comes from a woman aged 40-65 years with Graves disease. The CDR3 reads CASGLALGASVTEAFF. The DNA for the CDR3 is TGTGCTAGTGGTTTGGCACTGGGGGCGAGTGTCACTGAAGCTTTCTTT. Filled out from reference TRBV12-5 and TRBJ1-1, the complete variable domain reads DARVTQTPRHKVTEMGQEVTMRCQPILGHNTVFWYRQTMMQGLELLAYFRNRAPLDDSGMPKDRFSAEMPDATLATLKIQPSEPRDSAVYFCASGLALGASVTEAFFGQGTRLTVV.